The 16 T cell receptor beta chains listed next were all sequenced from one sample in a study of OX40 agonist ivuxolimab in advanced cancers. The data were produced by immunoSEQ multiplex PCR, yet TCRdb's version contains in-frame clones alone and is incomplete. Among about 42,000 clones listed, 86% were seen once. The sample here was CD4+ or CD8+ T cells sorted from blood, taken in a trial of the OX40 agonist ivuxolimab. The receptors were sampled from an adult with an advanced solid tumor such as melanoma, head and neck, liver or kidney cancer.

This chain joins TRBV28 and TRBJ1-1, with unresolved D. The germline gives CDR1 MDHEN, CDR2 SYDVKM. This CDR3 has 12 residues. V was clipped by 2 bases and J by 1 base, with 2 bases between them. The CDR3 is CASSLRNTEAFF. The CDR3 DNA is TGTGCCAGCAGTTTAAGGAACACTGAAGCTTTCTTT.

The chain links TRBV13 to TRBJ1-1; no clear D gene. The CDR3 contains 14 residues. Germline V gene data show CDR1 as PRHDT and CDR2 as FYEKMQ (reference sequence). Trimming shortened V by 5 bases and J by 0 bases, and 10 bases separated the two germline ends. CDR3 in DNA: TGTGCCAGCAGCGTGTGGGAAATGAACACTGAAGCTTTCTTT. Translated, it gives CASSVWEMNTEAFF.

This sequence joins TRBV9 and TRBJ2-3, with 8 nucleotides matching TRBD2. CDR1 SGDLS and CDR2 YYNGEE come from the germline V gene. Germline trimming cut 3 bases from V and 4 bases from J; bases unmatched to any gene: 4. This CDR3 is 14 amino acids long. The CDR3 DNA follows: TGTGCCAGCAGCGGGACTAGCCCCGCAGATACGCAGTATTTT. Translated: CASSGTSPADTQYF.

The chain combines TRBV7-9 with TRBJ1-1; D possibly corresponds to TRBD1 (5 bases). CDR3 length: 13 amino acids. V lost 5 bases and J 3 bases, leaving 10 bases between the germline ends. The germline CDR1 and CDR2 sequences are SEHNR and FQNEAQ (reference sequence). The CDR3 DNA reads TGTGCCAGCAGCGGGCAGGGCTACACTGAAGCTTTCTTT. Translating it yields CASSGQGYTEAFF.

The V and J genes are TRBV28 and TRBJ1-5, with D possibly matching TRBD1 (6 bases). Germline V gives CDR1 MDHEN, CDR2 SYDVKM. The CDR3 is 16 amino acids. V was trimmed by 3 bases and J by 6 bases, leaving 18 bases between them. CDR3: CASSLVVGGLSQPQHF. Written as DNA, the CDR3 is TGTGCCAGCAGTTTGGTCGTCGGGGGGCTCAGTCAGCCCCAGCATTTT.

The CDR3 here is CASSQESGGYGEQYF. The DNA for the CDR3 is TGCGCCAGCAGCCAAGAGTCCGGAGGGTATGGCGAGCAGTACTTC. This rearrangement joins TRBV4-3 to TRBJ2-7; tentative D call: TRBD2 (6 bases). CDR1 is LGHNA, CDR2 YSLEER, per germline. The CDR3 contains 15 residues. The germline V and J ends were trimmed by 0 bases and 6 bases, with 15 bases remaining between them.

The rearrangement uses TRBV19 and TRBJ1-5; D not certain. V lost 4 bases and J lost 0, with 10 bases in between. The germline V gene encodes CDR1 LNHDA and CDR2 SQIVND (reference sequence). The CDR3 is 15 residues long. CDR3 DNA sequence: TGTGCCAGTAGTACATCCATGTATAGCAATCAGCCCCAGCATTTT. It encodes CASSTSMYSNQPQHF.

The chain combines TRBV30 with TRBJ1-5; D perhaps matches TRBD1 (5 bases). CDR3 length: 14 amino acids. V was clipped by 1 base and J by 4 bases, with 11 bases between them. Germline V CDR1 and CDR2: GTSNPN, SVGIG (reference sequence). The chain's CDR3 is CAWSEDNQNQPQHF. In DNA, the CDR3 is TGTGCCTGGAGTGAGGACAATCAAAATCAGCCCCAGCATTTT.

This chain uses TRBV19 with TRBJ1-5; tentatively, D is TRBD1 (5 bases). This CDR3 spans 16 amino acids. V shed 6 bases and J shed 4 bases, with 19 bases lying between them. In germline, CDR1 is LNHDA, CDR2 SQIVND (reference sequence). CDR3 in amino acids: CASRQWGSEANQPQHF. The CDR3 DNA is TGTGCCAGTAGGCAGTGGGGCAGTGAGGCTAATCAGCCCCAGCATTTT.

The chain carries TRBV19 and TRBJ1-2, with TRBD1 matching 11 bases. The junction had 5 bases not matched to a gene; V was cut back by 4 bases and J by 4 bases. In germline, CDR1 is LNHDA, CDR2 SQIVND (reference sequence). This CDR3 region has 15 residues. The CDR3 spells CASSTPGQGVYGYTF. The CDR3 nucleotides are TGTGCCAGTAGTACGCCGGGACAGGGGGTCTATGGCTACACCTTC. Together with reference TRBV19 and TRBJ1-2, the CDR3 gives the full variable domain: DGGITQSPKYLFRKEGQNVTLSCEQNLNHDAMYWYRQDPGQGLRLIYYSQIVNDFQKGDIAEGYSVSREKKESFPLTVTSAQKNPTAFYLCASSTPGQGVYGYTFGSGTRLTVV.

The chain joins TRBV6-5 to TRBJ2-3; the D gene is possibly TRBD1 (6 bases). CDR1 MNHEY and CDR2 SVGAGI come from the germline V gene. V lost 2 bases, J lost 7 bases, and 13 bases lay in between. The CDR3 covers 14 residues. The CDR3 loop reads CASSYRGTENTQYF. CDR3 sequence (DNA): TGTGCCAGCAGTTACAGGGGGACCGAGAATACGCAGTATTTT.

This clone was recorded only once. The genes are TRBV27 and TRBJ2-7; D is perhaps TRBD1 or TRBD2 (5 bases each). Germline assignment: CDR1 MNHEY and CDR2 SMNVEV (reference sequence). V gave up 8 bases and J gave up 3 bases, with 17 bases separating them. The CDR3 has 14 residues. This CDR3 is CASQSLGGSYEQYF. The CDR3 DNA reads TGTGCCAGCCAATCACTTGGGGGAAGCTACGAGCAGTACTTC.

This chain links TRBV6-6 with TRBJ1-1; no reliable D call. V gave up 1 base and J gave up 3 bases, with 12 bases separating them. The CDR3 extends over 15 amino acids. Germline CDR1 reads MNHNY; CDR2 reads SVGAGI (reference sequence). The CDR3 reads CASSYFTTADTEAFF. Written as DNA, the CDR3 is TGTGCCAGCAGTTACTTCACCACGGCAGACACTGAAGCTTTCTTT.

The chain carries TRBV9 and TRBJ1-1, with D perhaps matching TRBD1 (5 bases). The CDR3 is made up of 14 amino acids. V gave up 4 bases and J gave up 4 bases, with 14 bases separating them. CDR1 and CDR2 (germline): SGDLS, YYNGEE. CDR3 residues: CASSPSGGITEAFF. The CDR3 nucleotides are TGTGCCAGCAGCCCTAGCGGGGGTATCACTGAAGCTTTCTTT.

The CDR3 nucleotides read TGTGCCAGCAGCCTATGGGACAGGGTGGGCCAGCCCCAGCATTTT. It encodes CASSLWDRVGQPQHF. V gene TRBV7-2 combines with J gene TRBJ1-5; 9 nucleotides line up with TRBD1. This CDR3 spans 15 amino acids. J gave up 7 bases and V 5 bases, and 9 bases lay outside the gene matches. Germline assignment: CDR1 SGHTA and CDR2 FQGNSA.

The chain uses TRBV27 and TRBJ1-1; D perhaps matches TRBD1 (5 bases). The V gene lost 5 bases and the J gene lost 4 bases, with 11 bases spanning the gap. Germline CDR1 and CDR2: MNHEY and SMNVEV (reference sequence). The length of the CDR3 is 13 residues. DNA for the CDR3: TGTGCCAGCAGTACCAATGGGGGCACTGAAGCTTTCTTT. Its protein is CASSTNGGTEAFF.